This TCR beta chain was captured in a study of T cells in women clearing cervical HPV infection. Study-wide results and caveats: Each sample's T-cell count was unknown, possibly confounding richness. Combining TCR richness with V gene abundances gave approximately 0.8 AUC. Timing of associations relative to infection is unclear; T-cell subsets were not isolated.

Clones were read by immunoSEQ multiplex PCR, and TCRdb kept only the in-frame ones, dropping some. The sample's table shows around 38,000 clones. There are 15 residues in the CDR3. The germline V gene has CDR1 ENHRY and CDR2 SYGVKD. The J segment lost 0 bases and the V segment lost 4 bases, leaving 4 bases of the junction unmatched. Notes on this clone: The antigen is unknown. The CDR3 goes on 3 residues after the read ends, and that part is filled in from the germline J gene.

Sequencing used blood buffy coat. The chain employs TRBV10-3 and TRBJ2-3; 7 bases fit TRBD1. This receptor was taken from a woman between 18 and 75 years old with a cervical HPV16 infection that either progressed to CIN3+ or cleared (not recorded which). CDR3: CAISATGISTDTQYF. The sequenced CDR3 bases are TGTGCCATCAGTGCGACAGGGATTAGCACAGATACG.